The 6 T cell receptor beta chains below all came from one sample that was sequenced in a study of identical twins. TCRdb re-called the 5' RACE reads through MiXCR, storing one row per CDR3 protein. The sample has roughly 230,000 distinct CDR3 sequences, about 8% seen once. These data were also reused for a study on yellow fever vaccine responses in identical twins.

The sample was CD8+ T cells sorted from blood. The origin of the receptors is a woman under 30 in good health.

This clonotype was counted at least ten times. The CDR3 DNA follows: TGTGCCAGCAGCCAAGTGTTAGCGGGACGCACCGGGGAGCTGTTTTTT. It encodes CASSQVLAGRTGELFF. The gene calls are TRBV14 and TRBJ2-2; the match to TRBD2 covers 8 bases. V trimming: 1 base; J trimming: 4 bases; junction bases outside the gene matches: 5. The germline gives CDR1 SGHDN, CDR2 FVKESK. The CDR3 extends over 16 amino acids. The full variable domain, in which reference TRBV14 and TRBJ2-2 provide the parts outside the CDR3, is EAGVTQFPSHSVIEKGQTVTLRCDPISGHDNLYWYRRVMGKEIKFLLHFVKESKQDESGMPNNRFLAERTGGTYSTLKVQPAELEDSGVYFCASSQVLAGRTGELFFGEGSRLTVL.

This clonotype was counted between two and nine times. V is TRBV27 and J is TRBJ2-3, with a tentative D call TRBD2 (6 bases). This CDR3 has 15 amino acids. CDR1 and CDR2 (germline): MNHEY, SMNVEV (reference sequence). Trimming left V 10 bases short and J 1 base short, with 18 bases between. This CDR3 reads CATHPIADGTDTQYF. CDR3 sequence (DNA): TGTGCCACCCACCCAATAGCGGACGGCACAGATACGCAGTATTTT.

This clonotype was seen ten or more times. This sequence joins TRBV9 and TRBJ2-2; D gene unclear. CDR1 is SGDLS, CDR2 YYNGEE, per germline. The CDR3 consists of 13 residues. The germline V and J ends were trimmed by 4 bases and 6 bases, with 10 bases remaining between them. CDR3 in DNA: TGTGCCAGCAGCCCAGGCCCACCCGGGGAGCTGTTTTTT. This codes for CASSPGPPGELFF. Supplemented by reference TRBV9 and TRBJ2-2, the full variable domain reads DSGVTQTPKHLITATGQRVTLRCSPRSGDLSVYWYQQSLDQGLQFLIQYYNGEERAKGNILERFSAQQFPDLHSELNLSSLELGDSALYFCASSPGPPGELFFGEGSRLTVL.

This clonotype appeared many times. CDR3 DNA sequence: TGCGCCAGCAGCCCCTGGGAACTAGGCACAGATACGCAGTATTTT. Encoded protein: CASSPWELGTDTQYF. The gene calls are TRBV5-1 and TRBJ2-3; perhaps TRBD2 as D (5 bases). With 4 bases removed from V and 1 base from J, the gap between germline ends came to 13 bases. Looked up from germline, CDR1 is SGHRS and CDR2 is YFSETQ. This CDR3 has 15 amino acids.

This clonotype occurred many times. The J gene is TRBJ2-4, the V gene TRBV29-1; D is ambiguous. Trimming took 5 bases from V and 7 from J, leaving 6 bases between them. CDR1 and CDR2 from the germline V gene are SQVTM and ANQGSEA. The CDR3 is 10 residues long. This CDR3 is CSVLGNIQYF. Written as DNA, the CDR3 is TGCAGCGTTCTGGGTAACATTCAGTACTTC.

The chain uses TRBV4-3 and TRBJ2-1, with D possibly matching TRBD2 (5 bases). Looked up from germline, CDR1 is LGHNA and CDR2 is YSLEER. The length of the CDR3 is 18 residues. The germline V and J ends were trimmed by 0 bases and 1 base, with 16 bases remaining between them. Here the CDR3 reads CASSQDSSIAPSYNEQFF. The CDR3 DNA is TGCGCCAGCAGCCAAGATTCGTCGATAGCGCCTTCCTACAATGAGCAGTTCTTC.